This T cell receptor (beta chain) emerged from a study of cytomegalovirus exposure and HLA in healthy donors. Trimming shortened V by 0 bases and J by 6 bases, and 11 bases separated the two germline ends. CDR3 length: 14 residues. Germline V CDR1 and CDR2: SGDLS, YYNGEE. Separation from the 666-subject first cohort characterized the 120-subject validation cohort, to which the donors belonged. Method: immunoSEQ multiplex PCR; TCRdb's copy keeps in-frame clones and lacks some. In the table there are about 140,000 clones, roughly nine tenths of which are singletons. Study findings and constraints: The classifier reportedly diagnosed cytomegalovirus status with high specificity and sensitivity. CMV antigen specificity of three CMV-associated chains was confirmed in vitro.

With respect to this clone: Its target is unknown.

This TCR was recovered from a man in his late teens or twenties in good health and CMV-seronegative. Sequencing used PBMCs. V gene TRBV9 combines with J gene TRBJ2-3; D call uncertain. This CDR3 reads CASSVGAPRDTQYF. DNA for the CDR3: TGTGCCAGCAGCGTAGGGGCTCCCCGGGATACGCAGTATTTT.